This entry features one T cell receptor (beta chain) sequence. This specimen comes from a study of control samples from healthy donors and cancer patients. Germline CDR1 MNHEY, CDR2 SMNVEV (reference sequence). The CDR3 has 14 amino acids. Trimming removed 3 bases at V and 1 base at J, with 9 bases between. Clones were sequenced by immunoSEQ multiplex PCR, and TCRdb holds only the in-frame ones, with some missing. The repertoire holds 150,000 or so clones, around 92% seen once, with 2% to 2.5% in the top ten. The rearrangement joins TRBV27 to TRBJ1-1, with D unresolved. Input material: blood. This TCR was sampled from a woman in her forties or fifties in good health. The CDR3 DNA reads TGTGCCAGCAGTTTCGTCGGCAGGAACACTGAAGCTTTCTTT. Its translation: CASSFVGRNTEAFF.